Following are 12 T cell receptor beta chains from one sample sequenced in a study of siplizumab effects on memory and regulatory T cells. Generated by immunoSEQ multiplex PCR, the TCRdb table keeps only in-frame clones and is missing some. This table holds roughly 26,000 clones, approximately 82% found once. Sequenced sample: memory CD4+ T cells sorted from blood. Receptors were obtained from a human donor in good health.

The CDR3 here is CASSLTGQKYEQYF. DNA of the CDR3: TGTGCCAGCAGCCTCACGGGACAGAAGTACGAGCAGTACTTC. The chain has TRBV11-1 and TRBJ2-7; 7 nucleotides agree with TRBD1. This CDR3 spans 14 amino acids. CDR1 is SGHAT, CDR2 FQDESV, per germline (reference sequence). V was pared by 5 bases and J by 4 bases, with 8 bases of the junction left unmatched.

The chain links TRBV30 to TRBJ1-1; D remains unclear. The CDR3 runs 13 residues. Germline values: CDR1 GTSNPN, CDR2 SVGIG (reference sequence). V lost 5 bases to trimming and J lost 0 bases, with 10 bases between them. CDR3 residues: CAWAGGMNTEAFF. CDR3 nucleotide sequence: TGTGCCTGGGCTGGTGGTATGAACACTGAAGCTTTCTTT.

The rearrangement uses TRBV30 and TRBJ1-1; D is ambiguous. Trimming took 0 bases from V and 4 from J, leaving 6 bases between them. The CDR3 runs to 12 residues. Germline-derived CDR1 and CDR2 are GTSNPN and SVGIG (reference sequence). CDR3 coding DNA: TGTGCCTGGAGTGTGCGGTCCACTGAAGCTTTCTTT. Translating it yields CAWSVRSTEAFF.

The chain couples TRBV4-3 to TRBJ2-1; 7 bases map to TRBD2. V shed 1 base, J shed 6 bases, and the junction held 6 bases outside the gene matches. The germline V gene encodes CDR1 LGHNA and CDR2 YSLEER. The CDR3 length is 15 residues. CDR3 nucleotides: TGCGCCAGCAGCCAAGGCTGGCTAGCGGCCAATGAGCAGTTCTTC. This sequence encodes CASSQGWLAANEQFF.

DNA for the CDR3: TGTGCCAGTCTGGGGGGGGCCAAAAACATTCAGTACTTC. Encoded protein: CASLGGAKNIQYF. The J gene is TRBJ2-4, the V gene TRBV19; 7 bases are a match to TRBD2. V lost 8 bases and J lost 1; bases outside the gene matches: 2. Per germline, CDR1 LNHDA and CDR2 SQIVND (reference sequence). CDR3 length: 13 amino acids.

The chain links TRBV5-5 to TRBJ1-4; D remains ambiguous. With 1 base removed from V and 8 bases from J, the gap between germline ends came to 15 bases. The germline V gene encodes CDR1 SGHKS and CDR2 YYEKEE (reference sequence). The CDR3 runs 15 residues. In DNA, the CDR3 is TGTGCCAGCAGCTTGAACGGGGAGGGTGGAGAAAAACTGTTTTTT. Its translation: CASSLNGEGGEKLFF.

Comments on this clone: At one end the junction does not follow the germline gene, possibly because of a read error. In the same sample, other DNA sequences code for this CDR3. This chain links TRBV27 with TRBJ2-1; 10 bases map to TRBD2. In germline, CDR1 is MNHEY, CDR2 SMNVEV (reference sequence). The CDR3 sequence is 15 residues long. CDR3 sequence reads: CASSSSGSPYNEQFF. CDR3 nucleotides: TGTGCCAGCAGTTCTAGCGGGAGCCCCTACAATGAGCAATTCTTC.

The rearrangement links TRBV18 to TRBJ2-1, with a tentative D call TRBD1 (6 bases). The V end lost 2 bases, the J end lost 2 bases, and 7 bases lay between the germline ends. Per germline, CDR1 KGHSH and CDR2 LQKENI. There are 14 residues in the CDR3. Here the CDR3 DNA reads TGTGCCAGCTCACCAGGGGGCACCTACAATGAGCAGTTCTTC. Protein sequence: CASSPGGTYNEQFF.

The chain carries TRBV5-8 and TRBJ2-6; TRBD1 might be the D (5 bases). Trimming took 0 bases from V and 4 from J, leaving 17 bases between them. This CDR3 is built from 18 residues. Per the germline V gene, CDR1 is SGHTS and CDR2 is YDEGEE. The CDR3 sequence: CASSLGFQGFSGANVLTF. CDR3 DNA sequence: TGTGCCAGCAGCTTGGGCTTCCAGGGCTTCTCCGGGGCCAACGTCCTGACTTTC.

The chain carries TRBV5-4 and TRBJ2-1, with no clear D. Germline V gene sequence: CDR1 SGHNT, CDR2 YYREEE (reference sequence). The length of the CDR3 is 14 residues. V was pared by 4 bases and J by 7 bases, with 15 bases between. Here the CDR3 DNA reads TGTGCCAGCAGCCTACCCTTCCTCACGAATGAGCAGTTCTTC. It yields the protein CASSLPFLTNEQFF.

A single count supports this clone. The chain links TRBV19 to TRBJ2-5; D possibly corresponds to TRBD1 (6 bases). Germline CDR1 LNHDA, CDR2 SQIVND (reference sequence). The CDR3 covers 14 residues. V gave up 6 bases and J gave up 1 base, with 12 bases separating them. CDR3 in DNA: TGTGCCAGTAGCCAGCAGGGGACCCAAGAGACCCAGTACTTC. Its translation is CASSQQGTQETQYF.

The V gene is TRBV7-3, the J gene TRBJ2-2, with D perhaps TRBD1 (5 bases). Trimming took 3 bases from V and 3 from J, leaving 5 bases between them. The CDR3 sequence is 13 residues long. Germline assignment: CDR1 SGHTA and CDR2 FQGTGA. CDR3 protein: CASSLTDTGELFF. The DNA of the CDR3 is TGTGCCAGCAGCTTGACAGACACCGGGGAGCTGTTTTTT.